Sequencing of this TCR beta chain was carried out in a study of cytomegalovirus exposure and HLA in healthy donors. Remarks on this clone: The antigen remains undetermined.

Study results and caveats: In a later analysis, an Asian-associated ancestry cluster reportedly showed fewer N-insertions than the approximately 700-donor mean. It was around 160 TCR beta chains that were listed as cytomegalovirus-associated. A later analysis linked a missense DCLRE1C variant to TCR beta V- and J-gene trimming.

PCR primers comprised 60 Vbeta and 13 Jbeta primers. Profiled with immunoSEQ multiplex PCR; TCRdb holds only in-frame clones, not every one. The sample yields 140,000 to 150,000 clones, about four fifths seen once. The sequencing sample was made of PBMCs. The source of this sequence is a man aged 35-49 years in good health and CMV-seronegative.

This CDR3 reads CASSIDLGGSGYTF. CDR3 DNA sequence: TGTGCCAGTAGTATAGATCTGGGAGGGTCTGGCTACACCTTC. V gene TRBV19 combines with J gene TRBJ1-2; no reliable D call. Looked up from germline, CDR1 is LNHDA and CDR2 is SQIVND (reference sequence). V gave up 0 bases and J gave up 7 bases, with 12 bases separating them. The CDR3 covers 14 residues.